The clone carrying this T cell receptor (beta chain) was detected only a few times. What it binds is not known. The sample comes from a study of T-cell reconstitution after alpha-beta-depleted transplantation in children. During its preparation, the TCRbeta library received unique molecular identifiers. TCRdb analysed the PCR reads with MiXCR anew, one entry per CDR3 protein. The data contain around 120,000 distinct CDR3 sequences, 23% of them seen just once; the ten biggest clones take up about 10%. The CDR3 is made up of 15 amino acids. The V and J ends lost 7 bases and 0 bases, in that order; junction bases with no gene match: 2. Findings and caveats of the study: It was surviving recipient T cells and thymic progenitors that gave some patients high TCRbeta diversity at day 60. T-cell numbers and diversity, one year after transplant, stemmed largely from T cells that were newly produced. By about two months after transplant, alpha-beta T cells reportedly arose from several hundred graft clones that had expanded.

The chain is built from TRBV12-3 or TRBV12-4 and TRBJ2-2; 10 bases are shared with TRBD2. This clonotype originated in a male patient aged 2 to 10 who had a stem cell transplant for chronic granulomatous disease, so the T cells may come from the graft donor. The source material was PBMCs, mostly from graft donor cells, sampled 180 days after TCRalphabeta/CD19-depleted stem cell transplant. In DNA, the CDR3 is TGTGCCAGCAATCTAGCGGGGGCGAACACCGGGGAGCTGTTTTTT. It is translated as CASNLAGANTGELFF.